Listed here is a single T cell receptor (beta chain). CD45RO-negative CD8 cells positively selected for CCR7 made up the naive population, which excluded terminally differentiated effector memory CD45RA+ cells. This sample was included in a study of shared clonotypes between healthy human individuals. Germline CDR1 SGHTA, CDR2 FQGTGA. J gave up 7 bases and V 2 bases, and 11 bases lay outside the gene matches. The CDR3 has 16 residues. Measured with immunoSEQ multiplex PCR; TCRdb has only the in-frame clones, and not every one. The table has more than 2 million clones, about 93% seen once. The sequenced sample consisted of naive CD8+ T cells from PBMCs. V and J are TRBV7-3 and TRBJ2-1; 7 positions match TRBD2. The sequence was collected from a man aged 18 to 30 in good health. Some clones in this sample may be carry-over from other donors' samples. CDR3 bases: TGTGCCAGCAGCTTAGGGACGGGAGGCTATGGTAATGAGCAGTTCTTC. Translation gives CASSLGTGGYGNEQFF. Looking up the rest from reference TRBV7-3 and TRBJ2-1 gives the full variable domain: GAGVSQTPSNKVTEKGKYVELRCDPISGHTALYWYRQSLGQGPEFLIYFQGTGAADDSGLPNDRFFAVRPEGSVSTLKIQRTERGDSAVYLCASSLGTGGYGNEQFFGPGTRLTVL.